These T cell receptor beta chains were read from a single sample in a study of early T cells in non-severe SARS-CoV-2 infection. One entry per CDR3 protein, called by TCRdb with MiXCR from the 5' RACE reads. The table lists about 76,000 distinct CDR3 sequences, 15% of them singletons. The source material was whole blood. Receptor source: an adult who was a healthcare worker with PCR-confirmed SARS-CoV-2 infection or an uninfected control (not recorded which). The CDR3 runs from the conserved cysteine through the conserved F or W. The D gene is left open where the match is weak. Size is omitted from some rows. Given values are once, few, many or a class for expanded clones.

j_gene: TRBJ1-2; abundance: many; v_gene: TRBV11-2; d_gene: .; CDR3nt: TGTGCCAGCAGTACAGGTTTTTCCGACTATGGCTACACCTTC; CDR3aa: CASSTGFSDYGYTF
j_gene: TRBJ1-6; abundance: many; v_gene: TRBV5-4; d_gene: .; CDR3nt: TGTGCCAGCAGCTTGTGGGGGTCCTATAATTCACCCCTCCACTTT; CDR3aa: CASSLWGSYNSPLHF
j_gene: TRBJ2-3; abundance: few; v_gene: TRBV11-2; d_gene: TRBD1; CDR3nt: TGTGCCAGCAGCGATTGGACAGGGCGCACAGATACGCAGTATTTT; CDR3aa: CASSDWTGRTDTQYF
j_gene: TRBJ2-3; abundance: many; v_gene: TRBV11-2; d_gene: .; CDR3nt: TGTGCCAGCAGCTCCGTGACACCAGATACGCAGTATTTT; CDR3aa: CASSSVTPDTQYF
j_gene: TRBJ1-2; abundance: many; v_gene: TRBV6-6; d_gene: TRBD1; CDR3nt: TGTGCCAGCAGTCTACTAGGACAGGTTTATGGCTACACCTTC; CDR3aa: CASSLLGQVYGYTF
j_gene: TRBJ2-3; abundance: many; v_gene: TRBV5-5; d_gene: TRBD2; CDR3nt: TGTGCCAGCAGCCCCCTAGCGGGGGGCACAGATACGCAGTATTTT; CDR3aa: CASSPLAGGTDTQYF
j_gene: TRBJ1-3; abundance: .; v_gene: TRBV18; d_gene: .; CDR3nt: TGTGCCAGCTCACCAAACCCGAACACTCGCGGAAACACCATATATTTT; CDR3aa: CASSPNPNTRGNTIYF
j_gene: TRBJ2-1; abundance: many; v_gene: TRBV10-3; d_gene: .; CDR3nt: TGTGCCATCAGTGAGGGTAGCAGCTCCTACAATGAGCAGTTCTTC; CDR3aa: CAISEGSSSYNEQFF
j_gene: TRBJ2-5; abundance: .; v_gene: TRBV4-2; d_gene: TRBD2; CDR3nt: TGTGCCAGCAGCCAAGACCGCCTAGCGGGGGAAGAGACCCAGTACTTC; CDR3aa: CASSQDRLAGEETQYF
j_gene: TRBJ2-3; abundance: .; v_gene: TRBV5-1; d_gene: .; CDR3nt: TGCGCCAGCAGCTTGTACGGGAGAGGCACAGATACGCAGTATTTT; CDR3aa: CASSLYGRGTDTQYF
j_gene: TRBJ1-5; abundance: .; v_gene: TRBV12-3/TRBV12-4; d_gene: .; CDR3nt: TGTGCCAGCAGTCCCACTAATCAGCCCCAGCATTTT; CDR3aa: CASSPTNQPQHF
j_gene: TRBJ2-7; abundance: few; v_gene: TRBV7-9; d_gene: TRBD2; CDR3nt: TGTGCCAGCAGCTCAGGACTAGTTTGGCACGAGCAGTACTTC; CDR3aa: CASSSGLVWHEQYF
j_gene: TRBJ2-4; abundance: .; v_gene: TRBV28; d_gene: .; CDR3nt: TGTGCCAGCAGTTCCCCAGGGGGAGGAAACATTCAGTACTTC; CDR3aa: CASSSPGGGNIQYF
j_gene: TRBJ2-7; abundance: many; v_gene: TRBV10-3; d_gene: .; CDR3nt: TGTGCCATCAGTGTACGTTCGGTTGCGGCGGACGAGCAGTACTTC; CDR3aa: CAISVRSVAADEQYF
j_gene: TRBJ2-1; abundance: few; v_gene: TRBV19; d_gene: TRBD2; CDR3nt: TGTGCCAGTAACGGCGGGAGGCCTCGCGAGCAGTTCTTC; CDR3aa: CASNGGRPREQFF
j_gene: TRBJ2-1; abundance: .; v_gene: TRBV7-8; d_gene: TRBD2; CDR3nt: TGTGCCAGCAGCTTGACGGGGGGGCCTTTGAATGAGCAGTTCTTC; CDR3aa: CASSLTGGPLNEQFF
j_gene: TRBJ2-7; abundance: .; v_gene: TRBV7-9; d_gene: .; CDR3nt: TGTGCCAGCAGCTTTGGGGCCCTTTACGAGCAGTACTTC; CDR3aa: CASSFGALYEQYF
j_gene: TRBJ1-1; abundance: many; v_gene: TRBV29-1; d_gene: .; CDR3nt: TGCAGCGTTGAACGGGGGGCCAACACTGAAGCTTTCTTT; CDR3aa: CSVERGANTEAFF
j_gene: TRBJ1-1; abundance: .; v_gene: TRBV20-1; d_gene: .; CDR3nt: TGCAGTGCTAGAGAAGGAGGCACTGAAGCTTTCTTT; CDR3aa: CSAREGGTEAFF
j_gene: TRBJ1-1; abundance: .; v_gene: TRBV29-1; d_gene: .; CDR3nt: TGCAGCGTTGAAGCATGGGAAGGGGGGGCTTTCTTT; CDR3aa: CSVEAWEGGAFF
j_gene: TRBJ2-2; abundance: .; v_gene: TRBV11-3; d_gene: .; CDR3nt: TGTGCCAGCAGGTGGACAGCGAACACCGGGGAGCTGTTTTTT; CDR3aa: CASRWTANTGELFF
j_gene: TRBJ2-7; abundance: .; v_gene: TRBV7-9; d_gene: .; CDR3nt: TGTGCCAGCAGCTTTGCGGGGATCTACGAGCAGTACTTC; CDR3aa: CASSFAGIYEQYF
j_gene: TRBJ2-3; abundance: few; v_gene: TRBV20-1; d_gene: .; CDR3nt: TGCAGTGCTAGAGATCGGCGGGGACCCACAGATACGCAGTATTTT; CDR3aa: CSARDRRGPTDTQYF
j_gene: TRBJ2-4; abundance: few; v_gene: TRBV23-1; d_gene: TRBD1; CDR3nt: TGCGCCAGCGTTATACAGGGGCGAAAAAACATTCAGTACTTC; CDR3aa: CASVIQGRKNIQYF
j_gene: TRBJ2-7; abundance: many; v_gene: TRBV18; d_gene: .; CDR3nt: TGTGCCAGCTCAACGAGACTGGGATACGAGCAGTACTTC; CDR3aa: CASSTRLGYEQYF
j_gene: TRBJ1-5; abundance: few; v_gene: TRBV10-3; d_gene: .; CDR3nt: TGTGCCATCTCCACAGGTGGGCAGCCCCAGCATTTT; CDR3aa: CAISTGGQPQHF
j_gene: TRBJ2-5; abundance: few; v_gene: TRBV9; d_gene: .; CDR3nt: TGTGCCAGCAGCGTTTCGCCAGGGGCGGAAGAGACCCAGTACTTC; CDR3aa: CASSVSPGAEETQYF
j_gene: TRBJ2-5; abundance: .; v_gene: TRBV7-7; d_gene: .; CDR3nt: TGTGCTAGCAGCTTAGATCACAGGGCAAAGACCCAGTACTTC; CDR3aa: CASSLDHRAKTQYF
j_gene: TRBJ1-3; abundance: .; v_gene: TRBV28; d_gene: .; CDR3nt: TGTGCCAGCAGTTTCGGGGGTTACTCTGGAAACACCATATATTTT; CDR3aa: CASSFGGYSGNTIYF
j_gene: TRBJ1-4; abundance: few; v_gene: TRBV11-2; d_gene: .; CDR3nt: TGTGCCAGCAGCTATCCAACTAGGAGGGGTGAAAAACTGTTTTTT; CDR3aa: CASSYPTRRGEKLFF
j_gene: TRBJ2-5; abundance: few; v_gene: TRBV11-2; d_gene: .; CDR3nt: TGTGCCAGCAGCTTCGGGAGTTATCAAGAGACCCAGTACTTC; CDR3aa: CASSFGSYQETQYF
j_gene: TRBJ1-2; abundance: few; v_gene: TRBV7-3; d_gene: TRBD1; CDR3nt: TGTGCCAGCAGCTTGGGCGGGGGACAGCTAGATGGCTACACCTTC; CDR3aa: CASSLGGGQLDGYTF
j_gene: TRBJ2-7; abundance: many; v_gene: TRBV6-6; d_gene: TRBD1; CDR3nt: TGTGCCAGCAGCAAGACGGCGGGGACAGGGGGGTACGAGCAGTACTTC; CDR3aa: CASSKTAGTGGYEQYF
j_gene: TRBJ1-1; abundance: few; v_gene: TRBV11-2; d_gene: .; CDR3nt: TGTGCCAGCAGCTTAGCGCTGGACAAAGGGGCTTTCTTT; CDR3aa: CASSLALDKGAFF
j_gene: TRBJ1-1; abundance: few; v_gene: TRBV9; d_gene: .; CDR3nt: TGTGCCAGCAGCGTAGGGTCGGTGACAGCTGAAGCTTTCTTT; CDR3aa: CASSVGSVTAEAFF
j_gene: TRBJ1-5; abundance: few; v_gene: TRBV7-9; d_gene: TRBD1; CDR3nt: TGTGCCAGCAGCCTTACAGGGGGTGATCAGCCCCAGCATTTT; CDR3aa: CASSLTGGDQPQHF
j_gene: TRBJ1-2; abundance: many; v_gene: TRBV9; d_gene: .; CDR3nt: TGTGCCAGCAGACTGGTTAACTATGGCTACACCTTC; CDR3aa: CASRLVNYGYTF
j_gene: TRBJ1-4; abundance: many; v_gene: TRBV27; d_gene: TRBD1; CDR3nt: TGTGCCAGCAGTGCACCGGGACAGGGGTCGGTGCTGTTTTTT; CDR3aa: CASSAPGQGSVLFF
j_gene: TRBJ2-1; abundance: .; v_gene: TRBV7-2; d_gene: .; CDR3nt: TGTGCCAGCAGCCCCCAGGGGGCACCGGGACTAGCCACCAGGGTCAATGAGCAGTTCTTC; CDR3aa: CASSPQGAPGLATRVNEQFF
j_gene: TRBJ1-1; abundance: few; v_gene: TRBV29-1; d_gene: .; CDR3nt: TGCAGCGTTGTCCCCCTCCCAGGGGCTAACGTAAACACTGAAGCTTTCTTT; CDR3aa: CSVVPLPGANVNTEAFF
j_gene: TRBJ2-3; abundance: .; v_gene: TRBV5-4; d_gene: .; CDR3nt: TGTGCCAGCAGGTATACCCCCGGCACAGATACGCAGTATTTT; CDR3aa: CASRYTPGTDTQYF
j_gene: TRBJ2-7; abundance: .; v_gene: TRBV6-6; d_gene: .; CDR3nt: TGTGCCAGCAGAACCCCGGGGCAGTCCTACGAGCAGTACTTC; CDR3aa: CASRTPGQSYEQYF
j_gene: TRBJ1-2; abundance: few; v_gene: TRBV29-1; d_gene: TRBD1; CDR3nt: TGCAGCGTTGTCTATCCGGACAGGGCGGACTATGGCTACACCTTC; CDR3aa: CSVVYPDRADYGYTF
j_gene: TRBJ1-2; abundance: many; v_gene: TRBV6-2/TRBV6-3; d_gene: .; CDR3nt: TGTGCCAGCAGTTACCGGGACCCATCTTACTATGGCTACACCTTC; CDR3aa: CASSYRDPSYYGYTF
j_gene: TRBJ2-1; abundance: few; v_gene: TRBV28; d_gene: TRBD2; CDR3nt: TGTGCCAGCAGCCTAGCGGGGCGGAATGAGCAGTTCTTC; CDR3aa: CASSLAGRNEQFF
j_gene: TRBJ1-5; abundance: .; v_gene: TRBV6-1; d_gene: .; CDR3nt: TGTGCCAGCAGTGGGTTAACAATAGGCAATCAGCCCCAGCATTTT; CDR3aa: CASSGLTIGNQPQHF
j_gene: TRBJ1-1; abundance: few; v_gene: TRBV29-1; d_gene: TRBD1; CDR3nt: TGCAGCGTTGGGGACAGGAACACTGAAGCTTTCTTT; CDR3aa: CSVGDRNTEAFF
j_gene: TRBJ2-7; abundance: few; v_gene: TRBV9; d_gene: TRBD1; CDR3nt: TGTGCCAGCAGCGCTACCCGGGACAGGGCGGGCGAGCAGTACTTC; CDR3aa: CASSATRDRAGEQYF
j_gene: TRBJ2-7; abundance: few; v_gene: TRBV29-1; d_gene: TRBD2; CDR3nt: TGCAGCGTCCGTCAGGGGAAAAGGCTAGCGGGTCCCCAGAGGGAGCAGTACTTC; CDR3aa: CSVRQGKRLAGPQREQYF
j_gene: TRBJ2-1; abundance: few; v_gene: TRBV7-9; d_gene: TRBD1; CDR3nt: TGTGCCAGCAGCTCCAGGACAGGGGATACCTACAATGAGCAGTTCTTC; CDR3aa: CASSSRTGDTYNEQFF
j_gene: TRBJ2-5; abundance: few; v_gene: TRBV9; d_gene: .; CDR3nt: TGTGCCAGCAGCGACCTTCAAGAGACCCAGTACTTC; CDR3aa: CASSDLQETQYF
j_gene: TRBJ2-2; abundance: .; v_gene: TRBV6-1; d_gene: TRBD1; CDR3nt: TGTGCCAGCAGTGATTTTGGACAGGGGGTCCGACGGGGCACCGGGGAGCTGTTTTTT; CDR3aa: CASSDFGQGVRRGTGELFF
j_gene: TRBJ1-6; abundance: .; v_gene: TRBV27; d_gene: .; CDR3nt: TGTGCCAGCAGTTTATCTGGCGCACCCCTCCACTTT; CDR3aa: CASSLSGAPLHF
j_gene: TRBJ1-5; abundance: .; v_gene: TRBV18; d_gene: TRBD1; CDR3nt: TGTGCCAGCTCATGGACAGGGGGCGCGGGTATCAATCAGCCCCAGCATTTT; CDR3aa: CASSWTGGAGINQPQHF